This T cell receptor beta chain comes out of a study of CD8 T cells in Susac syndrome. Study details: The Susac syndrome patients were therapy-naive, on corticosteroids, or on intravenous immunoglobulin alone at blood draw.

With random hexamers, roughly 0.45 to 1 ug RNA was reverse transcribed. An immunoSEQ multiplex PCR generated amplified TCR beta CDR3 products spanning 54 Vbeta and 13 Jbeta. One entry per CDR3 protein results from TCRdb running MiXCR on the immunoSEQ multiplex PCR reads. The table lists roughly 150,000 distinct CDR3 sequences, 85% to 95% of them singletons, with 0.16% in the top ten. The CDR3 spans 12 residues. Germline CDR1 is SQVTM and CDR2 is ANQGSEA. V shed 4 bases and J shed 6 bases, with 10 bases lying between them. As to this clonotype: The antigen is not known.

Negative isolation yielded CD8+ and CD4+ T cells; FACS enriched TEMRA cells. Overall study findings and caveats: The authors acknowledged that the study's TCR sequencing and HLA analysis involved relatively few individuals.

This receptor was taken from a human donor with Susac syndrome. The chain is built from TRBV29-1 and TRBJ2-1; D possibly corresponds to TRBD1 (6 bases). Sequenced: CD4+ T cells from PBMCs. CDR3 bases: TGCAGCGTTGGCCTGGGGGCCAATGAGCAGTTCTTC. Translation: CSVGLGANEQFF.